The 25 T cell receptor beta chains given below trace back to one sample, sequenced in a study of blood T cell repertoires in COVID-19 (dated by TCRdb to the early 2020s). Library construction relied on the immunoSEQ multiplex PCR assay. What TCRdb holds here is the immuneACCESS table cut down to in-frame rearrangements. Part of the clones is not present; checked against another copy, under half of the missing clones reflect an unresolved V gene, and the others are unexplained. The sample table holds 200,000 to 250,000 clones, of which more than 85% were seen once. The leading ten clones occupy roughly 10% of the sample. The specimen sequenced was peripheral blood. Every receptor here comes from a woman between 45 and 65 years old with COVID-19, enrolled during active disease.

The rearrangement uses TRBV9 and TRBJ2-5; 12 bases map to TRBD2. The ends lost 1 base at V and 1 base at J; junction bases unmatched: 2. Germline values: CDR1 SGDLS, CDR2 YYNGEE. This CDR3 contains 16 residues. The CDR3 spells CASSVSTSGGQETQYF. CDR3 DNA sequence: TGTGCCAGCAGCGTATCGACTAGCGGGGGCCAAGAGACCCAGTACTTC.

The V gene is TRBV3-1 (or the pseudogene TRBV3-2), the J gene TRBJ1-2; tentatively, D is TRBD1 (5 bases). Germline CDR1 reads LGHDT; CDR2 reads YNNKEL (reference sequence). The CDR3 is 16 amino acids. Trimming pared 1 base from V and 3 bases from J, leaving 15 bases between. The CDR3 is CASSQGGMRGHYGYTF. In DNA, the CDR3 is TGTGCCAGCAGCCAAGGGGGTATGCGGGGCCACTATGGCTACACCTTC.

This clone occurred once. V gene TRBV6-1 combines with J gene TRBJ2-6, with 9 bases that match TRBD2. J was trimmed by 3 bases and V by 0 bases; bases with no gene match: 12. The CDR3 contains 20 residues. Germline V gene lookup returns CDR1 MNHNS and CDR2 SASEGT. The CDR3 is CASSEALRTSVMGGANVLTF. In DNA form, the CDR3 reads TGTGCCAGCAGTGAAGCGCTTCGGACTAGCGTTATGGGTGGGGCCAACGTCCTGACTTTC.

The gene calls are TRBV4-1 and TRBJ2-1, with D maybe TRBD1 (5 bases). This CDR3 spans 15 amino acids. The ends were cut back, 1 base at V and 5 bases at J, with 12 bases in the middle. The germline CDR1 and CDR2 sequences are MGHRA and YSYEKL. The CDR3 reads CASSQAMQGNNEQFF. Here the CDR3 DNA reads TGCGCCAGCAGCCAAGCAATGCAGGGAAACAATGAGCAGTTCTTC.

The genes are TRBV5-5 and TRBJ2-7; D gene ambiguous. V was cut by 0 bases and J by 0 bases, with 10 bases left in between. Germline V gives CDR1 SGHKS, CDR2 YYEKEE (reference sequence). CDR3 length equals 15 residues. The CDR3 DNA follows: TGTGCCAGCAGCTTGGAGGCGGCCTCCTCCTACGAGCAGTACTTC. Translated: CASSLEAASSYEQYF.

This chain links TRBV7-2 with TRBJ2-7, with TRBD1 identical over 10 bases. CDR1 and CDR2 from the germline V gene are SGHTA and FQGNSA. The CDR3 consists of 15 residues. The trim removed 4 bases at V and 6 bases at J, leaving 9 bases unmatched. Here the CDR3 DNA reads TGTGCCAGCAGCTCGCAGAGGACAGGGGGAACCGAGCAGTACTTC. Translated: CASSSQRTGGTEQYF.

The genes are TRBV6-6 and TRBJ1-3, with D perhaps matching TRBD1 (6 bases). The CDR3 length is 20 residues. CDR1 and CDR2 from the germline V gene are MNHNY and SVGAGI (reference sequence). Between the trimmed V and J ends, which lost 5 bases and 0 bases, there was a span of 26 bases. The CDR3 nucleotides are TGTGCCAGCAGTCCGAGCCCCCCCCGGACAGAACTACCCTCTGGAAACACCATATATTTT. This translates into CASSPSPPRTELPSGNTIYF.

V and J are TRBV12-5 and TRBJ2-1, with D perhaps matching TRBD1 (6 bases). Germline V gene data show CDR1 as LGHNT and CDR2 as FRNRAP. The V and J ends lost 0 bases and 2 bases respectively, with 17 bases between them. The CDR3 sequence is 18 residues long. The CDR3 DNA reads as TGTGCTAGTGGTTTGGTCCTGGCCTACAGGGACGCCTACAATGAGCAGTTCTTC. Its protein product is CASGLVLAYRDAYNEQFF.

V is TRBV7-2 and J is TRBJ1-5, with D possibly matching TRBD1 (5 bases). Trimming left V 1 base short and J 7 bases short, with 14 bases between. This CDR3 spans 15 amino acids. Germline-derived CDR1 and CDR2 are SGHTA and FQGNSA. In DNA, the CDR3 is TGTGCCAGCAGCTTAGGGGGGGGGAGAGGGCAGCCCCAGCATTTT. Its protein is CASSLGGGRGQPQHF.

This chain joins TRBV9 and TRBJ2-1; 13 bases are shared with TRBD2. The junction had 4 bases not matched to a gene; V was cut back by 3 bases and J by 4 bases. The CDR3 has 16 amino acids. Germline CDR1 reads SGDLS; CDR2 reads YYNGEE. CDR3 amino acids: CASSAGLAGIYNEQFF. The CDR3 DNA follows: TGTGCCAGCAGCGCGGGACTAGCGGGGATTTACAATGAGCAGTTCTTC.

This clone was detected only once. The chain couples TRBV10-3 to TRBJ2-3; D may be TRBD2 (7 bases). This CDR3 spans 12 amino acids. Germline CDR1 ENHRY, CDR2 SYGVKD. The V gene lost 9 bases and the J gene lost 3 bases, with 10 bases spanning the gap. CDR3 loop: CAIGGGTDTQYF. The DNA for the CDR3 is TGTGCCATAGGGGGAGGGACAGATACGCAGTATTTT.

The chain links TRBV27 to TRBJ2-7; the match to TRBD2 covers 8 bases. The J segment lost 8 bases and the V segment lost 8 bases, leaving 17 bases of the junction unmatched. CDR1 MNHEY and CDR2 SMNVEV come from the germline V gene (reference sequence). The CDR3 sequence is 15 residues long. The CDR3 DNA sequence: TGTGCCAGCGCAATGCGGGGGGACCCCATTGGGCAGCAGTACTTC. It translates to CASAMRGDPIGQQYF.

This chain joins TRBV27 and TRBJ2-3; no reliable D call. V lost 3 bases, J lost 3 bases, and 10 bases lay in between. Germline V CDR1 and CDR2: MNHEY, SMNVEV (reference sequence). The length of the CDR3 is 14 residues. The CDR3 spells CASSFRQATDTQYF. The CDR3 DNA reads TGTGCCAGCAGTTTCCGGCAGGCGACAGATACGCAGTATTTT.

This clone occurred once. The gene calls are TRBV14 and TRBJ1-2; TRBD1 might be the D (6 bases). The germline gives CDR1 SGHDN, CDR2 FVKESK. The CDR3 totals 13 residues. The ends were cut back, 5 bases at V and 4 bases at J, with 11 bases in the middle. The CDR3 sequence: CASSLDSGYGYTF. The CDR3 bases are TGTGCCAGCAGCTTGGACAGCGGCTATGGCTACACCTTC.

This clone was recorded only once. CDR3 in amino acids: CASSLSARGFEQFF. CDR3 nucleotide sequence: TGTGCCAGCAGTTTATCGGCACGGGGATTTGAGCAGTTCTTC. The chain links TRBV27 to TRBJ2-1; D may be TRBD2 (5 bases). Trimming took off 0 bases at V and 9 bases at J, with 12 bases between the two ends. The length of the CDR3 is 14 residues. Germline V gene sequence: CDR1 MNHEY, CDR2 SMNVEV (reference sequence).

The table lists this clone with a count of one. The gene calls are TRBV11-2 and TRBJ1-2; perhaps TRBD1 as D (5 bases). V was shortened by 0 bases and J by 8 bases, with 10 bases between the two germline ends. Looked up from germline, CDR1 is SGHAT and CDR2 is FQNNGV. The CDR3 is made up of 13 amino acids. CDR3 nucleotides: TGTGCCAGCAGCTTAGAGGGGCTGAAGGGCTACACCTTC. It specifies CASSLEGLKGYTF.

The gene calls are TRBV4-1 and TRBJ2-1, with 11 bases aligning to TRBD2. CDR3 length: 16 amino acids. Unmatched junction bases numbered 2, after V lost 0 bases and J lost 4 bases. Looked up from germline, CDR1 is MGHRA and CDR2 is YSYEKL. CDR3: CASSQDSSGRYNEQFF. The DNA of the CDR3 is TGCGCCAGCAGCCAAGATTCTAGCGGGAGGTACAATGAGCAGTTCTTC.

The V gene is TRBV10-1, the J gene TRBJ2-4; 7 nucleotides match TRBD1. Germline assignment: CDR1 WNHNN and CDR2 SYGVQD (reference sequence). V gave up 6 bases and J gave up 0 bases; unmatched junction bases: 8. CDR3 length equals 16 residues. The CDR3 DNA follows: TGCGCCAGCAGCTTTAGGGACAGACTAGCCAAAAACATTCAGTACTTC. It is translated as CASSFRDRLAKNIQYF.

CDR3 DNA: TGTGCCAGTAGTTATCGCGGGGGGGGCCTCGTTAATGAGCAGTTCTTC. Protein sequence: CASSYRGGGLVNEQFF. V is TRBV19 and J is TRBJ2-1; TRBD2 matches 9 bases. This CDR3 spans 16 amino acids. With 5 bases clipped from V and 7 bases from J, the junction kept 12 bases outside the gene matches. Germline loops: CDR1 LNHDA, CDR2 SQIVND (reference sequence). Combining the CDR3 with reference TRBV19 and TRBJ2-1 gives the whole variable domain DGGITQSPKYLFRKEGQNVTLSCEQNLNHDAMYWYRQDPGQGLRLIYYSQIVNDFQKGDIAEGYSVSREKKESFPLTVTSAQKNPTAFYLCASSYRGGGLVNEQFFGPGTRLTVL.

The chain couples TRBV19 to TRBJ1-5; no reliable D call. Trimming shortened V by 0 bases and J by 0 bases, and 15 bases separated the two germline ends. The germline CDR1 and CDR2 sequences are LNHDA and SQIVND (reference sequence). This CDR3 is built from 18 residues. The CDR3 region is CASSIEIPGEYSNQPQHF. CDR3 sequence (DNA): TGTGCCAGTAGTATAGAAATCCCGGGAGAGTATAGCAATCAGCCCCAGCATTTT.

This chain uses TRBV27 with TRBJ1-5; TRBD1 agrees at 7 bases. Germline CDR1 reads MNHEY; CDR2 reads SMNVEV (reference sequence). The CDR3 has 12 residues. V gave up 8 bases and J gave up 4 bases; unmatched junction bases: 2. The CDR3, as DNA: TGTGCCAGCCAGGGGGGAAATCAGCCCCAGCATTTT. Translated: CASQGGNQPQHF.

The V and J genes are TRBV27 and TRBJ2-1; TRBD2 agrees at 9 bases. The germline V gene has CDR1 MNHEY and CDR2 SMNVEV (reference sequence). The CDR3 consists of 16 residues. The trim removed 5 bases at V and 2 bases at J, leaving 7 bases unmatched. The CDR3 loop reads CASSPFSGGPYNEQFF. For the CDR3, the DNA is TGTGCCAGCAGTCCGTTTAGCGGGGGCCCCTACAATGAGCAGTTCTTC.

Only one count was recorded for this clone. V and J are TRBV27 and TRBJ1-4, with 9 bases fitting TRBD1. CDR3 length: 15 amino acids. Germline CDR1 and CDR2: MNHEY and SMNVEV (reference sequence). V was clipped by 4 bases and J by 5 bases; unmatched bases: 5. The CDR3 DNA reads TGTGCCAGCAGTTCCCTGGGACAGGGAAATGAAAAACTGTTTTTT. This encodes CASSSLGQGNEKLFF.

The rearrangement uses TRBV3-1 (or the pseudogene TRBV3-2) and TRBJ1-3; 8 bases agree with TRBD1. J gave up 5 bases and V 2 bases, and 2 bases lay outside the gene matches. Germline CDR1 and CDR2: LGHDT and YNNKEL (reference sequence). The CDR3 length is 14 residues. The CDR3 reads CASSQRTGRNTIYF. For the CDR3, the DNA is TGTGCCAGCAGCCAAAGGACAGGGAGAAACACCATATATTTT.

The rearrangement links TRBV27 to TRBJ1-4; D is ambiguous. Trimming removed 7 bases from V and 0 bases from J, with 15 bases in between. Per the germline V gene, CDR1 is MNHEY and CDR2 is SMNVEV (reference sequence). CDR3 size: 16 residues. In nucleotides, the CDR3 is TGTGCCAGCAAAGATGAGGGATCCCCAACTAATGAAAAACTGTTTTTT. Its protein is CASKDEGSPTNEKLFF.